This paragraph covers one T cell receptor beta chain sequence. Its antigen is not identified. This specimen comes from a study of cytomegalovirus exposure and HLA in healthy donors. Study-wide background: Unique TCRs from HLA-typed donors, approximately 80 million of them, were held in an early data release.

It was with 60 Vbeta and 13 Jbeta primers that the PCR ran. Libraries were prepared by immunoSEQ multiplex PCR; TCRdb keeps only in-frame clonotypes and omits some of them. Of 150,000 or so clones listed, roughly four fifths are singletons. The study, taken as a whole, reports: A missense variant in DCLRE1C was later tied to TCR beta V- and J-gene trimming. More than 15,000 TCR beta sequences were associated with HLA alleles at 0.05 false discovery rate in a later analysis. Sequencing depth roughly uniform across donors was assumed in presence/absence analyses.

The source of this sequence is a man between 18 and 29 years old in good health and CMV-seropositive. The sample comprised PBMCs.

The CDR3 region is CASSLSTRAEEQFF. The CDR3 DNA sequence: TGTGCCAGCAGTTTATCGACCAGGGCCGAGGAGCAGTTCTTC. The J gene is TRBJ2-1, the V gene TRBV27, with D tentatively TRBD1 (5 bases). The germline CDR1 and CDR2 sequences are MNHEY and SMNVEV (reference sequence). The CDR3 extends over 14 amino acids. The germline V and J ends were trimmed by 0 bases and 10 bases, with 13 bases remaining between them.